Listed below are T cell receptor beta chains from one sample, sequenced in a study of cytotoxic CD8 clonotypes in ibrutinib-treated CLL. The repertoire was sequenced with immunoSEQ multiplex PCR; TCRdb's copy has only in-frame clones and lacks some. There are some 17,000 clones in the sample; about two thirds occur only once, and 25% lies in the top ten. Sequenced material: PBMCs, taken after 12 months of ibrutinib treatment. These receptors all come from a human donor with chronic lymphocytic leukemia. CDR3s include the opening cysteine and the closing phenylalanine or tryptophan. Fields, in order: J gene, V gene, clone size, D gene, CDR3 protein, CDR3 DNA. D genes are given only for firm matches. A clone size is listed for some rows: how often the clone was seen (once, few, many), or a class if it is expanded.

>TRBJ1-2|TRBV7-3|.|.
CASSSGAQGSYGYTF
TGTGCCAGCAGCTCCGGGGCTCAGGGATCCTATGGCTACACCTTC
>TRBJ2-7|TRBV18|.|.
CASSPPAGTYEQYF
TGTGCCAGCTCACCCCCGGCAGGGACGTACGAGCAGTACTTC
>TRBJ2-5|TRBV18|few|.
CASSPGTGNQETQYF
TGTGCCAGCTCACCAGGCACAGGGAACCAAGAGACCCAGTACTTC
>TRBJ1-3|TRBV19|.|.
CASSMGSISGNTIYF
TGTGCCAGTAGTATGGGCAGCATCTCTGGAAACACCATATATTTT
>TRBJ2-7|TRBV29-1|.|.
CSVGGGTSYEQYF
TGCAGCGTTGGTGGCGGAACTTCCTACGAGCAGTACTTC
>TRBJ2-2|TRBV4-2|once|TRBD1
CASSQEQTGATNTGELFF
TGTGCCAGCAGCCAAGAGCAGACAGGGGCAACGAACACCGGGGAGCTGTTTTTT
>TRBJ2-5|TRBV30|.|.
CAWMGGVGGWAAQYF
TGTGCCTGGATGGGGGGAGTAGGAGGATGGGCGGCCCAGTACTTC
>TRBJ1-5|TRBV28|.|.
CASSPALSLRPQHF
TGTGCCAGCAGTCCTGCTCTATCTCTTAGGCCCCAGCATTTT
>TRBJ1-1|TRBV5-6|.|TRBD1
CASSARDRGPMAFF
TGTGCCAGCAGCGCACGGGACAGGGGGCCGATGGCTTTCTTT
>TRBJ1-5|TRBV5-8|few|.
CASSHQTGRQPQHF
TGTGCCAGCAGCCACCAGACAGGACGTCAGCCCCAGCATTTT
>TRBJ1-5|TRBV28|.|.
CASGSLSVGQPQHF
TGTGCCAGCGGGTCTCTGAGTGTCGGGCAGCCCCAGCATTTT
>TRBJ1-1|TRBV6-1|.|.
CASNHRTMNTEAFF
TGTGCCAGCAATCACAGGACAATGAACACTGAAGCTTTCTTT
>TRBJ2-5|TRBV18|.|.
CASSPGIEETQYF
TGTGCCAGCTCACCAGGGATTGAAGAGACCCAGTACTTC